The 30 T cell receptor beta chains below come from one sample, sequenced in a study of PD-L1 blockade in urothelial cancer. Clones were sequenced by immunoSEQ multiplex PCR, and TCRdb holds only the in-frame ones, with some missing. The sample shows about 82,000 clones, more than 90% of them seen only once. The sequences come from PBMCs, collected around atezolizumab (anti-PD-L1) treatment. Every receptor here comes from a man aged 60-69 years with urothelial cancer.

This clone appeared a single time. The chain combines TRBV28 with TRBJ1-2; tentative D call: TRBD1 (6 bases). CDR1 is MDHEN and CDR2 is SYDVKM in the germline V gene. V dropped 3 bases and J dropped 12 bases, with 17 bases sitting between them. The CDR3 sequence is 13 residues long. The CDR3 bases are TGTGCCAGCAGTTTGGGACATACGCGTATTCACACCTTC. Its protein is CASSLGHTRIHTF.

In nucleotides, the CDR3 is TGTGCCAGCAGCGCCCAGGGGGCCGGGGAGACCCAGTACTTC. Translating it yields CASSAQGAGETQYF. The chain links TRBV9 to TRBJ2-5; 8 positions agree with TRBD1. The CDR3 totals 14 residues. Germline V gives CDR1 SGDLS, CDR2 YYNGEE. The V gene end was trimmed by 3 bases and the J gene end by 5 bases; junction bases not matched to a gene: 6.

The chain carries TRBV4-3 and TRBJ2-7; the match to TRBD2 covers 7 bases. The CDR3 is 14 amino acids. Germline CDR1 LGHNA, CDR2 YSLEER. The V gene end was trimmed by 2 bases and the J gene end by 4 bases; junction bases not matched to a gene: 5. CDR3 bases: TGCGCCAGCAGCCAACAACTAGCGAGGTACGAGCAGTACTTC. This gives the protein CASSQQLARYEQYF.

The chain joins TRBV5-1 to TRBJ2-7; 7 positions match TRBD2. The germline V gene encodes CDR1 SGHRS and CDR2 YFSETQ. The CDR3 spans 15 residues. The V gene end was trimmed by 5 bases and the J gene end by 3 bases; junction bases not matched to a gene: 11. The CDR3: CASREEGLGGYEQYF. The CDR3 DNA sequence: TGCGCCAGCAGGGAAGAAGGACTAGGAGGCTACGAGCAGTACTTC.

The rearrangement uses TRBV29-1 and TRBJ1-1; a weak D match, TRBD1 (5 bases). The V and J ends lost 4 bases and 1 base respectively, with 13 bases between them. This CDR3 is 14 amino acids long. Germline loops: CDR1 SQVTM, CDR2 ANQGSEA. This CDR3 is CSVGDWGGNTEAFF. Here the CDR3 DNA reads TGCAGCGTTGGGGACTGGGGCGGGAACACTGAAGCTTTCTTT.

J is TRBJ1-6 and V is TRBV2; 7 nucleotides agree with TRBD1. Trimming cost V 4 bases and J 5 bases; bases outside gene matches: 11. Germline V gives CDR1 SNHLY, CDR2 FYNNEI. This CDR3 region has 17 residues. CDR3 DNA: TGTGCCAGCAGTGGGGTTTACCGGGACAGAAATAATTCACCCCTCCACTTT. Translation: CASSGVYRDRNNSPLHF.

The chain has TRBV7-2 and TRBJ2-1; tentative D call: TRBD2 (6 bases). This CDR3 comprises 14 residues. In germline, CDR1 is SGHTA, CDR2 FQGNSA. V lost 3 bases to trimming and J lost 2 bases, with 8 bases between them. The CDR3 sequence: CASSLGRTYNEQFF. The CDR3 bases are TGTGCCAGCAGCTTGGGGAGGACCTACAATGAGCAGTTCTTC.

The chain employs TRBV5-1 and TRBJ2-7; D is unresolved. The CDR3 length is 11 residues. Trimming took off 4 bases at V and 6 bases at J, with 8 bases between the two ends. CDR1 SGHRS and CDR2 YFSETQ come from the germline V gene. The CDR3 DNA sequence: TGCGCCAGCAGCGTCACCGGCGAGCAGTACTTC. Translating it yields CASSVTGEQYF.

The V call is TRBV9, the J call TRBJ2-1, with a tentative D call TRBD2 (6 bases). V lost 0 bases and J 4 bases, leaving 11 bases between the germline ends. This CDR3 contains 15 residues. The germline CDR1 and CDR2 sequences are SGDLS and YYNGEE. The CDR3 here is CASSVGDSKYNEQFF. As DNA, the CDR3 is TGTGCCAGCAGCGTAGGGGACTCCAAATACAATGAGCAGTTCTTC.

The chain couples TRBV29-1 to TRBJ1-4; D is unclear. The CDR3 runs to 13 residues. Germline V gene data show CDR1 as SQVTM and CDR2 as ANQGSEA. V lost 4 bases and J lost 4, with 10 bases in between. The CDR3 spells CSVVASVNEKLFF. In DNA form, the CDR3 reads TGCAGCGTTGTGGCTTCAGTTAATGAAAAACTGTTTTTT.

The chain combines TRBV25-1 with TRBJ2-5, with 10 bases lining up with TRBD1. The trim removed 6 bases at V and 5 bases at J, leaving 9 bases unmatched. Germline V gene data show CDR1 as MGHDK and CDR2 as SYGVNS. The CDR3 loop spans 15 amino acids. CDR3: CASSQTGGGGETQYF. CDR3 DNA sequence: TGTGCCAGCAGCCAGACAGGGGGCGGCGGGGAGACCCAGTACTTC.

The chain links TRBV5-1 to TRBJ2-5; 8 bases align to TRBD2. The V gene end was trimmed by 2 bases and the J gene end by 3 bases; junction bases not matched to a gene: 3. From germline, CDR1 is SGHRS and CDR2 YFSETQ. This CDR3 is built from 14 residues. CDR3 bases: TGCGCCAGCAGCTTCGGGACTAGAAAAGAGACCCAGTACTTC. It specifies CASSFGTRKETQYF.

The chain carries TRBV9 and TRBJ2-1; 9 nucleotides align to TRBD1. V lost 0 bases to trimming and J lost 6 bases; unmatched junction nucleotides: 7. Germline CDR1 reads SGDLS; CDR2 reads YYNGEE. CDR3 length equals 16 residues. CDR3 in DNA: TGTGCCAGCAGCGTAGGGGCCGACAGGGGGATCAATGAGCAGTTCTTC. Translating gives CASSVGADRGINEQFF.

To note about this clone: The germline gene is not matched at one end of the junction; a read error may be the cause. The chain uses TRBV20-1 and TRBJ2-5; tentative D call: TRBD2 (6 bases). Germline CDR1 is DFQATT and CDR2 is SNEGSKA (reference sequence). This CDR3 spans 11 amino acids. Written as DNA, the CDR3 is TGCAGTGCTAGAGATTGGCCGCGGGGACACTTC. It is translated as CSARDWPRGHF.

This chain connects TRBV7-2 to TRBJ1-3; the match to TRBD1 covers 8 bases. CDR3 size: 17 residues. The V and J ends lost 5 bases and 0 bases, in that order; junction bases with no gene match: 9. Germline V lookup: CDR1 SGHTA, CDR2 FQGNSA. The DNA of the CDR3 is TGTGCCAGCAGCCGACACCAGGGGGCCAACTCTGGAAACACCATATATTTT. This sequence encodes CASSRHQGANSGNTIYF. Full variable domain (outside the CDR3, taken from reference TRBV7-2 and TRBJ1-3): GAGVSQSPSNKVTEKGKDVELRCDPISGHTALYWYRQSLGQGLEFLIYFQGNSAPDKSGLPSDRFSAERTGGSVSTLTIQRTQQEDSAVYLCASSRHQGANSGNTIYFGEGSWLTVV.

The chain is built from TRBV5-1 and TRBJ2-1; 9 bases fit TRBD1. CDR3 length: 15 residues. CDR1 is SGHRS, CDR2 YFSETQ, per germline. The ends lost 4 bases at V and 9 bases at J; junction bases unmatched: 11. DNA for the CDR3: TGCGCCAGCAGCCCCCTGGACAGGGGAGGACGTGAGCAGTTCTTC. Its protein product is CASSPLDRGGREQFF.

This chain joins TRBV4-1 and TRBJ2-5; D is ambiguous. Trimming stripped 1 base from V and 3 bases from J, with 6 bases between. The CDR3 consists of 13 residues. Per germline, CDR1 MGHRA and CDR2 YSYEKL. In nucleotides, the CDR3 is TGCGCCAGCAGCCAAGCTCCGGAAGAGACCCAGTACTTC. Its translation is CASSQAPEETQYF.

The V and J genes are TRBV5-4 and TRBJ2-5, with 10 positions matching TRBD1. This CDR3 comprises 17 residues. J gave up 7 bases and V 4 bases, and 16 bases lay outside the gene matches. Looked up from germline, CDR1 is SGHNT and CDR2 is YYREEE (reference sequence). The CDR3 DNA reads as TGTGCCAGCAGCCCGAGGAGTGGGACAGGGGTATTTGGGACCCAGTACTTC. This encodes CASSPRSGTGVFGTQYF.

This clone was counted a few times. The gene calls are TRBV7-2 and TRBJ2-7; 9 bases line up with TRBD1. This CDR3 has 17 residues. CDR1 and CDR2 from the germline V gene are SGHTA and FQGNSA. The V segment lost 4 bases and the J segment 2 bases; nucleotides outside the gene matches: 12. The CDR3 loop reads CASSSSPGQGTPYEQYF. Written as DNA, the CDR3 is TGTGCCAGCAGCTCCTCCCCGGGACAGGGAACCCCCTACGAGCAGTACTTC.

This clone was found once. The chain links TRBV7-2 to TRBJ2-3; 9 bases are a match to TRBD2. V was clipped by 1 base and J by 5 bases; unmatched bases: 10. The CDR3 spans 17 residues. Germline CDR1 reads SGHTA; CDR2 reads FQGNSA. CDR3 region: CASSLGSIAGAGDTQYF. The CDR3 DNA reads as TGTGCCAGCAGCTTAGGTAGCATAGCGGGGGCAGGAGATACGCAGTATTTT.

V and J are TRBV19 and TRBJ2-3; tentative D call: TRBD2 (5 bases). CDR3 length: 14 amino acids. V lost 9 bases to trimming and J lost 1 base, with 14 bases between them. Germline CDR1 reads LNHDA; CDR2 reads SQIVND (reference sequence). Written as DNA, the CDR3 is TGTGCCAGCACCCGGGATTGGGGCACAGATACGCAGTATTTT. Amino acid sequence: CASTRDWGTDTQYF.

The chain recombines TRBV6-5 with TRBJ2-2, with 9 bases identical to TRBD1. Looked up from germline, CDR1 is MNHEY and CDR2 is SVGAGI. The CDR3 consists of 16 residues. V shed 2 bases, J shed 2 bases, and the junction held 3 bases outside the gene matches. CDR3 DNA sequence: TGTGCCAGCAGTTACGGGGACAGGGTTAACACCGGGGAGCTGTTTTTT. Its translation is CASSYGDRVNTGELFF.

This chain joins TRBV6-1 and TRBJ1-2; D call uncertain. Trimming took off 0 bases at V and 4 bases at J, with 12 bases between the two ends. CDR1 and CDR2 from the germline V gene are MNHNS and SASEGT. CDR3 length: 15 residues. DNA for the CDR3: TGTGCCAGCAGTGAAGCAGGCGGCAGAGTCTATGGCTACACCTTC. This translates into CASSEAGGRVYGYTF.

This clone was detected only once. The chain combines TRBV18 with TRBJ2-5, with 8 positions matching TRBD1. Germline V lookup: CDR1 KGHSH, CDR2 LQKENI. Losses at the gene ends were 6 bases for V and 4 bases for J; bases not matched to a gene: 7. The CDR3 has 14 residues. The CDR3 spells CASSPGQGAETQYF. CDR3 in DNA: TGTGCCAGCTCCCCAGGTCAGGGGGCAGAGACCCAGTACTTC.

This CDR3 reads CASSVAPGGKNEKLFF. The DNA for the CDR3 is TGTGCCAGCAGCGTAGCCCCAGGGGGTAAAAATGAAAAACTGTTTTTT. V gene TRBV9 combines with J gene TRBJ1-4; 7 bases fit TRBD1. Germline trimming cut 0 bases from V and 5 bases from J; bases unmatched to any gene: 7. Per germline, CDR1 SGDLS and CDR2 YYNGEE. There are 16 residues in the CDR3. Together with reference TRBV9 and TRBJ1-4, the CDR3 gives the full variable domain: DSGVTQTPKHLITATGQRVTLRCSPRSGDLSVYWYQQSLDQGLQFLIQYYNGEERAKGNILERFSAQQFPDLHSELNLSSLELGDSALYFCASSVAPGGKNEKLFFGSGTQLSVL.

The rearrangement joins TRBV5-8 to TRBJ1-2, with D maybe TRBD1 (5 bases). Trimming took 0 bases from V and 8 from J, leaving 14 bases between them. Germline CDR1 reads SGHTS; CDR2 reads YDEGEE. CDR3 length equals 14 residues. Written as DNA, the CDR3 is TGTGCCAGCAGCTTGGCGTTGACAGTGAGCGGCTACACCTTC. Encoded protein: CASSLALTVSGYTF.

This chain connects TRBV5-6 to TRBJ1-4; 8 positions agree with TRBD1. CDR1 and CDR2 (germline): SGHDT, YYEEEE. The ends lost 2 bases at V and 5 bases at J; junction bases unmatched: 2. CDR3 length: 14 amino acids. The CDR3 loop reads CASSFGTGNEKLFF. CDR3 DNA: TGTGCCAGCAGCTTCGGGACAGGCAATGAAAAACTGTTTTTT.

The chain couples TRBV15 to TRBJ2-1, with 7 bases that match TRBD1. With 7 bases clipped from V and 8 bases from J, the junction kept 11 bases outside the gene matches. Germline V gives CDR1 LNHNV, CDR2 YYDKDF (reference sequence). This CDR3 has 14 amino acids. The CDR3 loop is CATKRDRDSDEQFF. For the CDR3, the DNA is TGTGCCACCAAGAGAGACAGGGATTCCGATGAGCAGTTCTTC.

This chain links TRBV5-4 with TRBJ2-7; TRBD2 agrees at 9 bases. This CDR3 comprises 16 residues. V shed 0 bases, J shed 6 bases, and the junction held 10 bases outside the gene matches. The germline gives CDR1 SGHNT, CDR2 YYREEE (reference sequence). This CDR3 reads CASSLGRGGALGEQYF. In nucleotides, the CDR3 is TGTGCCAGCAGCTTGGGGCGGGGGGGCGCTTTAGGCGAGCAGTACTTC.

A single count supports this clone. The rearrangement joins TRBV11-2 to TRBJ2-6; D is possibly TRBD1 (5 bases). CDR3 length equals 16 residues. CDR1 and CDR2 from the germline V gene are SGHAT and FQNNGV. V shed 0 bases and J shed 0 bases, with 6 bases lying between them. The CDR3 DNA follows: TGTGCCAGCAGCTTAGAAACAGGCTCTGGGGCCAACGTCCTGACTTTC. Translation gives CASSLETGSGANVLTF.